The 21 T cell receptor beta chains given below trace back to one sample, sequenced in a study of shared clonotypes between healthy human individuals. Method: immunoSEQ multiplex PCR; TCRdb's copy keeps in-frame clones and lacks some. The sample consists of over 95,000 clones, about 62% of them appearing once. Sequenced: memory CD8+ T cells sorted from blood. Subset meaning: CD45RO+ cells pooled with CCR7-negative TemRA cells. These receptor sequences come from a woman younger than 45 in good health.

The rearrangement joins TRBV7-9 to TRBJ2-7; 7 nucleotides match TRBD1. The CDR3 has 16 amino acids. Germline CDR1 and CDR2: SEHNR and FQNEAQ (reference sequence). V shed 0 bases and J 0 bases; nucleotides not matched to a gene: 5. CDR3 residues: CASSLASGTASYEQYF. Written as DNA, the CDR3 is TGTGCCAGCAGCTTAGCATCCGGGACAGCCTCCTACGAGCAGTACTTC.

The chain carries TRBV10-3 and TRBJ2-7; D may be TRBD2 (5 bases). This CDR3 contains 15 residues. V shed 0 bases and J shed 2 bases, with 11 bases lying between them. Germline CDR1 reads ENHRY; CDR2 reads SYGVKD. The DNA for the CDR3 is TGTGCCATCAGTGAGTCCGGGGAGTGGGCCTACGAGCAGTACTTC. Translating it yields CAISESGEWAYEQYF.

This clone was recorded once. The chain couples TRBV6-1 to TRBJ1-1; D unresolved. CDR1 is MNHNS, CDR2 SASEGT, per germline. With 0 bases removed from V and 6 bases from J, the gap between germline ends came to 8 bases. The CDR3 covers 13 residues. The CDR3 nucleotides read TGTGCCAGCAGTGAAGCGCGGCCGGCTGAAGCTTTCTTT. Translating it yields CASSEARPAEAFF.

The genes are TRBV28 and TRBJ2-7; the D gene is possibly TRBD1 (5 bases). Per the germline V gene, CDR1 is MDHEN and CDR2 is SYDVKM. CDR3 size: 18 residues. The V end was cut by 1 base, the J end by 3 bases, with 22 bases between. CDR3 protein: CASSLFHPGLLLFYEQYF. In DNA, the CDR3 is TGTGCCAGCAGTTTATTCCATCCAGGGCTCCTGCTGTTCTACGAGCAGTACTTC.

The chain links TRBV27 to TRBJ1-2; the D gene is possibly TRBD1 (6 bases). Germline V gene sequence: CDR1 MNHEY, CDR2 SMNVEV (reference sequence). The CDR3 has 18 residues. With 0 bases removed from V and 4 bases from J, the gap between germline ends came to 21 bases. The CDR3 protein is CASSLSSAGATGGYGYTF. CDR3 bases: TGTGCCAGCAGTTTATCGTCGGCAGGGGCCACTGGAGGCTATGGCTACACCTTC.

V and J are TRBV7-6 and TRBJ2-1; D not resolved. Per germline, CDR1 SGHVS and CDR2 FNYEAQ. This CDR3 has 13 amino acids. With 5 bases removed from V and 10 bases from J, the gap between germline ends came to 15 bases. The CDR3 here is CASSIRHPREQFF. The CDR3 DNA reads as TGTGCCAGCAGCATTAGACACCCTAGGGAGCAGTTCTTC. Variable domain in full (rest from reference TRBV7-6 and TRBJ2-1): GAGVSQSPRYKVTKRGQDVALRCDPISGHVSLYWYRQALGQGPEFLTYFNYEAQQDKSGLPNDRFSAERPEGSISTLTIQRTEQRDSAMYRCASSIRHPREQFFGPGTRLTVL.

The count of this clone is one. The rearrangement uses TRBV21-1 and TRBJ2-7. TRBV21-1 is reported as a pseudogene. The length of the CDR3 is 16 residues. The CDR3: CASSKVGGRAIYEQYF. CDR3 in DNA: TGTGCCAGCAGCAAAGTGGGGGGCAGGGCCATCTACGAGCAGTACTTC.

The rearrangement links TRBV7-6 to TRBJ2-1; 8 bases line up with TRBD2. The CDR3 spans 16 residues. V shed 1 base, J shed 4 bases, and the junction held 6 bases outside the gene matches. The germline gives CDR1 SGHVS, CDR2 FNYEAQ. The CDR3 nucleotides read TGTGCCAGCAGCTTAGAGGACGCGGGAGGTTACAATGAGCAGTTCTTC. Protein sequence: CASSLEDAGGYNEQFF.

V gene TRBV7-2 combines with J gene TRBJ1-2; D is ambiguous. The germline V gene has CDR1 SGHTA and CDR2 FQGNSA. V was pared by 5 bases and J by 4 bases, with 11 bases between. This CDR3 is 13 amino acids long. The CDR3 DNA reads TGTGCCAGCAGCCGCCGGGAGGGCTATGGCTACACCTTC. Its translation is CASSRREGYGYTF.

This clone was observed a handful of times. The chain links TRBV4-2 to TRBJ1-2; D not certain. This CDR3 has 13 residues. V was trimmed by 3 bases and J by 7 bases, leaving 12 bases between them. The germline CDR1 and CDR2 sequences are LGHNA and YNFKEQ. DNA for the CDR3: TGTGCCAGCAGCCAGATAGGGTCGTCTGGCTACACCTTC. Protein: CASSQIGSSGYTF.

This clone was found a few times. The gene calls are TRBV11-1 and TRBJ2-1; D ambiguous. Germline values: CDR1 SGHAT, CDR2 FQDESV (reference sequence). This CDR3 spans 15 amino acids. Trimming pared 1 base from V and 3 bases from J, leaving 10 bases between. The CDR3 DNA sequence: TGTGCCAGCAGCTTAGATCTCTCTGGCTACAATGAGCAGTTCTTC. Its protein product is CASSLDLSGYNEQFF.

The chain has TRBV7-8 and TRBJ1-2, with D unclear. Trimming cost V 1 base and J 6 bases, with 9 bases left between them. This CDR3 region has 13 residues. Germline V gene sequence: CDR1 SGHVS, CDR2 FQNEAQ. CDR3 region: CASSLGTLDGYTF. DNA of the CDR3: TGTGCCAGCAGCTTAGGGACCCTCGATGGCTACACCTTC.

This chain links TRBV28 with TRBJ1-2; no definite D call. Trimming took 6 bases from V and 6 from J, leaving 11 bases between them. The CDR3 length is 12 residues. Germline lookup yields CDR1 MDHEN and CDR2 SYDVKM. The CDR3 loop reads CASRQPLDGYTF. DNA for the CDR3: TGTGCCAGCAGGCAACCCCTCGATGGCTACACCTTC.

This clone was seen a few times. This rearrangement joins TRBV6-5 to TRBJ1-1; no clear D. Germline V gives CDR1 MNHEY, CDR2 SVGAGI. V lost 0 bases, J lost 5 bases, and 10 bases lay in between. CDR3 length equals 14 residues. This CDR3 reads CASSYSIAGTEAFF. CDR3 DNA sequence: TGTGCCAGCAGTTACTCGATAGCGGGTACTGAAGCTTTCTTT.

This clone was observed a few times. This sequence joins TRBV9 and TRBJ2-7; 9 bases are a match to TRBD1. J lost 0 bases, V lost 3 bases, and 1 base had no gene match. Germline V gives CDR1 SGDLS, CDR2 YYNGEE. This CDR3 spans 14 amino acids. In nucleotides, the CDR3 is TGTGCCAGCAGCGGACAGGGGGACTCCTACGAGCAGTACTTC. It yields the protein CASSGQGDSYEQYF.

The V and J genes are TRBV18 and TRBJ2-6; 8 bases are shared with TRBD1. This CDR3 is built from 19 residues. V lost 3 bases to trimming and J lost 4 bases; unmatched junction nucleotides: 14. CDR1 KGHSH and CDR2 LQKENI come from the germline V gene. CDR3 coding DNA: TGTGCCAGCTCACCGCGGACAGGGCGCCTTCTTGGAGGGGCCAACGTCCTGACTTTC. This encodes CASSPRTGRLLGGANVLTF.

The V and J genes are TRBV28 and TRBJ2-2; perhaps TRBD1 as D (6 bases). The CDR3 extends over 16 amino acids. Trimming pared 3 bases from V and 4 bases from J, leaving 15 bases between. Germline V gene lookup returns CDR1 MDHEN and CDR2 SYDVKM. The CDR3 DNA is TGTGCCAGCAGTTTCCCATTCCAGGGGACCACCGGGGAGCTGTTTTTT. Amino acids: CASSFPFQGTTGELFF.

The CDR3 loop reads CASIMGQGGQPQHF. The DNA for the CDR3 is TGTGCCAGCATAATGGGGCAGGGCGGACAGCCCCAGCATTTT. This chain connects TRBV6-1 to TRBJ1-5, with D maybe TRBD1 (5 bases). The CDR3 is made up of 14 amino acids. Germline V gene data show CDR1 as MNHNS and CDR2 as SASEGT. Trimming shortened V by 7 bases and J by 7 bases, and 17 bases separated the two germline ends.

The sample holds a few counts of this clone. This sequence joins TRBV7-9 and TRBJ2-1, with unresolved D. Trimming cost V 3 bases and J 8 bases, with 11 bases left between them. CDR1 is SEHNR, CDR2 FQNEAQ, per germline (reference sequence). This CDR3 region has 13 residues. The CDR3 DNA sequence: TGTGCCAGCAGCTTGCCCCACCGCGATGAGCAGTTCTTC. Translating gives CASSLPHRDEQFF.

The CDR3 protein is CASSPSEESAGYTF. For the CDR3, the DNA is TGTGCCAGCAGCCCGTCAGAGGAATCGGCTGGCTACACCTTC. The genes are TRBV4-2 and TRBJ1-2; no clear D. Germline assignment: CDR1 LGHNA and CDR2 YNFKEQ. Trimming cost V 4 bases and J 7 bases, with 16 bases left between them. The CDR3 runs 14 residues.

The genes are TRBV6-6 and TRBJ1-5, with D uncertain. The CDR3 is made up of 16 amino acids. V shed 0 bases and J shed 0 bases, with 9 bases lying between them. Germline V gene sequence: CDR1 MNHNY, CDR2 SVGAGI (reference sequence). CDR3 DNA sequence: TGTGCCAGCAGTTACTCGATTGGGATTAGCAATCAGCCCCAGCATTTT. Protein sequence: CASSYSIGISNQPQHF.